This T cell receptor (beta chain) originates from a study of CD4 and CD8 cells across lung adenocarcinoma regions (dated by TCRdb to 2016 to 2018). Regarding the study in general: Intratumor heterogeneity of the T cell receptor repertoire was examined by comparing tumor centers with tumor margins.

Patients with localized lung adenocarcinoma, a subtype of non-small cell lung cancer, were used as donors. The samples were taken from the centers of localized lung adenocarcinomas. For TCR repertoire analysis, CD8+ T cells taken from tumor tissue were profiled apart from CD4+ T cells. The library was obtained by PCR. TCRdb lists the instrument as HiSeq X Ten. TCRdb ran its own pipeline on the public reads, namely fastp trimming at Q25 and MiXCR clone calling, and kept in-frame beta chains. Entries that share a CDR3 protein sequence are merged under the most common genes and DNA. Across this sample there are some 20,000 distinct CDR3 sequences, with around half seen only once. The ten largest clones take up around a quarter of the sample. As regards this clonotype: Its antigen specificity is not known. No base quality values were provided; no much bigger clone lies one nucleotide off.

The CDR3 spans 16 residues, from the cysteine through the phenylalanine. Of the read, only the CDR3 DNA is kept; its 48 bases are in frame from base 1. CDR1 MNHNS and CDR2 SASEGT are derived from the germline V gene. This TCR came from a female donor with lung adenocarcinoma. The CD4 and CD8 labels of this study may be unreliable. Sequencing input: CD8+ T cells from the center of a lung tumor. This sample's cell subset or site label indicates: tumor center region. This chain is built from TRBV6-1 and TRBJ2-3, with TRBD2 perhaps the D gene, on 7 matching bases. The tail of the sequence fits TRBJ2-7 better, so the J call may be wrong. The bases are TGTGCCAGCGGAGGAAGGGGTGGCGGGGGCCACGAGACGCAGTACTTC. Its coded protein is CASGGRGGGGHETQYF.